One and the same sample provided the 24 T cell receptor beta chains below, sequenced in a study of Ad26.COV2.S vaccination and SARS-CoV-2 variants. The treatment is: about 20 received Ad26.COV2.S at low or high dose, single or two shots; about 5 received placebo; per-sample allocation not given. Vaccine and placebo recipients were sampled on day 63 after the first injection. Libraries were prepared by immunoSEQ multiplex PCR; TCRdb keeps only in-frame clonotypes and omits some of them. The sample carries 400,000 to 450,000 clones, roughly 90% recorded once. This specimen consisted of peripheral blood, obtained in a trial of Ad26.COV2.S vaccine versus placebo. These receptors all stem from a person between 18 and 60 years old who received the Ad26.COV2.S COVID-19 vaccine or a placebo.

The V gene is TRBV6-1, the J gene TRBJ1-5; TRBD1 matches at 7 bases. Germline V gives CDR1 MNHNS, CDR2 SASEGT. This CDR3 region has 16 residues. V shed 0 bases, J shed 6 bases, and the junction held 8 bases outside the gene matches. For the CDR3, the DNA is TGTGCCAGCAGTGAAGCGGGAGGGGGCCGGGGTCAGCCCCAGCATTTT. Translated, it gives CASSEAGGGRGQPQHF.

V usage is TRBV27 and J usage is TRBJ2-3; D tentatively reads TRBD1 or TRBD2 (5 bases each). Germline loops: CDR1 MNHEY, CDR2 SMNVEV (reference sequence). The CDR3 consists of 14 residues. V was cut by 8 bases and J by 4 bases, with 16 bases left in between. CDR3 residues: CASRETGRPDTQYF. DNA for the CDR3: TGTGCCAGCCGTGAAACGGGACGGCCAGATACGCAGTATTTT.

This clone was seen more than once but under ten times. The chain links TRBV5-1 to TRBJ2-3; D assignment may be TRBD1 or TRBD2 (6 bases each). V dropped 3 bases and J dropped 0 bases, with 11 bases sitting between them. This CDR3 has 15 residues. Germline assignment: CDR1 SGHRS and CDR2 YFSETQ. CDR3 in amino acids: CASSSRGPSTDTQYF. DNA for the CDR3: TGCGCCAGCAGCTCACGGGGGCCTAGCACAGATACGCAGTATTTT.

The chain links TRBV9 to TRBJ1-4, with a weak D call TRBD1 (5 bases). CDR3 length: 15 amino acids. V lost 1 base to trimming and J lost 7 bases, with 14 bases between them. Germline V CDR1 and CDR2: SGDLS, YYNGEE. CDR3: CASSVNPGPLEKLFF. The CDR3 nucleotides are TGTGCCAGCAGCGTAAACCCAGGGCCTCTTGAAAAACTGTTTTTT.

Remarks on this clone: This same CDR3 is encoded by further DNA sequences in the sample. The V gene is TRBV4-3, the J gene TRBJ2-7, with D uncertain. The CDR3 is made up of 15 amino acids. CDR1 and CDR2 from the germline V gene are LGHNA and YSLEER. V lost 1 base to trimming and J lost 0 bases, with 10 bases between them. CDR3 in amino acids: CASSQVRKSSYEQYF. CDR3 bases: TGCGCCAGCAGCCAAGTGAGGAAGAGCTCCTACGAGCAGTACTTC.

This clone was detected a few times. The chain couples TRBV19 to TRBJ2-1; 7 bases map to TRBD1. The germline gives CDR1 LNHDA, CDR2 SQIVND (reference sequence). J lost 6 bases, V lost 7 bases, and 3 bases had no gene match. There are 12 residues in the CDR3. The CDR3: CASNRDSNEQFF. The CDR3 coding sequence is TGTGCCAGTAACCGGGACAGCAATGAGCAGTTCTTC.

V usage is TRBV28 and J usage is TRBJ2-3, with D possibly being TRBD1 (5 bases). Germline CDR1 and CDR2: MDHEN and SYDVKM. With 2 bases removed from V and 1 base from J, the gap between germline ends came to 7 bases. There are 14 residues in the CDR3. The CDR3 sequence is CASSLGAGTDTQYF. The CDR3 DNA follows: TGTGCCAGCAGTTTAGGGGCGGGCACAGATACGCAGTATTTT. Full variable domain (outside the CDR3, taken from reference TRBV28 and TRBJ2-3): DVKVTQSSRYLVKRTGEKVFLECVQDMDHENMFWYRQDPGLGLRLIYFSYDVKMKEKGDIPEGYSVSREKKERFSLILESASTNQTSMYLCASSLGAGTDTQYFGPGTRLTVL.

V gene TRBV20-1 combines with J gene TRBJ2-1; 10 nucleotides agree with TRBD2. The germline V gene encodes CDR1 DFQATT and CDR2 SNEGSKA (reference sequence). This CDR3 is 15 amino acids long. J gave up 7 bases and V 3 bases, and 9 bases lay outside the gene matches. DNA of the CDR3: TGCAGTGCTAGTAGTCTAGCGGGAGTAGAAAATGAGCAGTTCTTC. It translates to CSASSLAGVENEQFF.

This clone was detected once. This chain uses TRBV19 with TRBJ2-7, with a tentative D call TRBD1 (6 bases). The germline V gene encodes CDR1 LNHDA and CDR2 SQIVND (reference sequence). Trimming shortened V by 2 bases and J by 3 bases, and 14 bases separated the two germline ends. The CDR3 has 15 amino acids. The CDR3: CASSIRTVPFYEQYF. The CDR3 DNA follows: TGTGCCAGTAGTATAAGGACAGTTCCCTTCTACGAGCAGTACTTC.

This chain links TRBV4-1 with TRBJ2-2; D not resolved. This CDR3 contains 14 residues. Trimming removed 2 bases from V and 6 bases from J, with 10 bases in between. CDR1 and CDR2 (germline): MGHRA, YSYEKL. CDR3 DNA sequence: TGCGCCAGCAGCCAATCATTAGTGGCCGGGGAGCTGTTTTTT. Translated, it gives CASSQSLVAGELFF.

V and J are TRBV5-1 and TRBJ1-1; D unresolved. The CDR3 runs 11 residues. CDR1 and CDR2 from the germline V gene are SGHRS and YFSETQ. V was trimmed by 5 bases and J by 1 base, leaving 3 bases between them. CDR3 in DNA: TGCGCCAGCAGGGAGAACACTGAAGCTTTCTTT. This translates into CASRENTEAFF.

Written as DNA, the CDR3 is TGTGCCAGCAGCCTAACCCCGGGACTAGCGGGAGTGGGGGACATTCAGTACTTC. This translates into CASSLTPGLAGVGDIQYF. The rearrangement uses TRBV5-5 and TRBJ2-4; 14 nucleotides line up with TRBD2. Trimming cost V 4 bases and J 8 bases; bases outside gene matches: 14. The CDR3 length is 18 residues. CDR1 and CDR2 (germline): SGHKS, YYEKEE (reference sequence).

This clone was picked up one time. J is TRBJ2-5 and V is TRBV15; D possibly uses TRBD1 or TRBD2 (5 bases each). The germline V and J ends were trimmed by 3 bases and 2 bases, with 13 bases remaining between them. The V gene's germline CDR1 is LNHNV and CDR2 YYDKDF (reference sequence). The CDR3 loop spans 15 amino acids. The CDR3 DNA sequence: TGTGCCACCAGCAGCCCTTCGGGGCCGCAAGAGACCCAGTACTTC. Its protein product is CATSSPSGPQETQYF. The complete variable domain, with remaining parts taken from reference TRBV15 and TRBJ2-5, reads DAMVIQNPRYQVTQFGKPVTLSCSQTLNHNVMYWYQQKSSQAPKLLFHYYDKDFNNEADTPDNFQSRRPNTSFCFLDIRSPGLGDTAMYLCATSSPSGPQETQYFGPGTRLLVL.

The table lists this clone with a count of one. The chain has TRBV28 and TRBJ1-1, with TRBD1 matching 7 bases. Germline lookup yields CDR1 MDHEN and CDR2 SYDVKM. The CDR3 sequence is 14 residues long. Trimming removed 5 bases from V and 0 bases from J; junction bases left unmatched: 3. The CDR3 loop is CASSPGTVNTEAFF. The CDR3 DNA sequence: TGTGCCAGCAGTCCCGGGACAGTGAACACTGAAGCTTTCTTT. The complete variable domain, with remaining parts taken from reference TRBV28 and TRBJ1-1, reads DVKVTQSSRYLVKRTGEKVFLECVQDMDHENMFWYRQDPGLGLRLIYFSYDVKMKEKGDIPEGYSVSREKKERFSLILESASTNQTSMYLCASSPGTVNTEAFFGQGTRLTVV.

The CDR3 DNA follows: TGTGCCAGCAGCTTCGGGACAGGGATTTTGGACTACGAGCAGTACTTC. Translation: CASSFGTGILDYEQYF. The chain couples TRBV7-8 to TRBJ2-7; TRBD1 matches 9 bases. This CDR3 is 16 amino acids long. V trimming: 3 bases; J trimming: 3 bases; junction bases outside the gene matches: 9. CDR1 is SGHVS and CDR2 is FQNEAQ in the germline V gene. Drawing the rest from reference TRBV7-8 and TRBJ2-7, the complete variable domain is GAGVSQSPRYKVAKRGQDVALRCDPISGHVSLFWYQQALGQGPEFLTYFQNEAQLDKSGLPSDRFFAERPEGSVSTLKIQRTQQEDSAVYLCASSFGTGILDYEQYFGPGTRLTVT.

CDR3 DNA: TGTGCCAGCAGCCCTCAGGCCCTTAACTATGGCTACACCTTC. This codes for CASSPQALNYGYTF. This sequence joins TRBV11-2 and TRBJ1-2; no clear D gene. Germline lookup yields CDR1 SGHAT and CDR2 FQNNGV. V was cut by 5 bases and J by 1 base, with 11 bases left in between. CDR3 length equals 14 residues.

The CDR3: CASSQIQGEGYEQYF. CDR3 bases: TGTGCCAGCAGCCAAATACAGGGGGAGGGCTACGAGCAGTACTTC. The gene calls are TRBV4-2 and TRBJ2-7, with D perhaps matching TRBD1 (8 bases). The CDR3 extends over 15 amino acids. Trimming took off 2 bases at V and 3 bases at J, with 14 bases between the two ends. Germline V CDR1 and CDR2: LGHNA, YNFKEQ.

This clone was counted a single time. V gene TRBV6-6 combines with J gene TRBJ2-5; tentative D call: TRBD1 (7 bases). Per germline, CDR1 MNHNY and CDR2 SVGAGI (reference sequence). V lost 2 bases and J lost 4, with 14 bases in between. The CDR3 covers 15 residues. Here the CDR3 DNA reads TGTGCCAGCAGTTACAACAGGGGACTGGGAGAGACCCAGTACTTC. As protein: CASSYNRGLGETQYF.

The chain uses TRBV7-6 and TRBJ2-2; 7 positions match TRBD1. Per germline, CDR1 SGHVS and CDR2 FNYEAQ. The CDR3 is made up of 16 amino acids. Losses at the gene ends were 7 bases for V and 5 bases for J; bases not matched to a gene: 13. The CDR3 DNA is TGTGCCAGCACCCAAGGGGGCGGTCCTCGGACCGGGGAGCTGTTTTTT. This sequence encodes CASTQGGGPRTGELFF.

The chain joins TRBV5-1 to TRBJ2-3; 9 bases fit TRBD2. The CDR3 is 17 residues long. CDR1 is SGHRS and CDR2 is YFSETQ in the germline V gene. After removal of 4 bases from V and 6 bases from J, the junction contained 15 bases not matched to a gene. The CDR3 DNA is TGCGCCAGCAGCCCCCCGACTAGCGGTCTGGGGTTGGATACGCAGTATTTT. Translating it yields CASSPPTSGLGLDTQYF.

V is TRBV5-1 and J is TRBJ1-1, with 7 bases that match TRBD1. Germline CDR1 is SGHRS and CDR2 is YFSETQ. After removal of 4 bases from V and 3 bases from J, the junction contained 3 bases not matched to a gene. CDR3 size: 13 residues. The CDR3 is CASSTQGDTEAFF. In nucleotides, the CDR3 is TGCGCCAGCAGCACTCAGGGGGACACTGAAGCTTTCTTT.

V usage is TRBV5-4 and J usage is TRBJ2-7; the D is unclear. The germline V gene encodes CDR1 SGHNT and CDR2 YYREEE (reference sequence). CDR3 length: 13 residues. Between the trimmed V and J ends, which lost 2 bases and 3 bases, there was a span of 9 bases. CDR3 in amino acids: CASSLKQSYEQYF. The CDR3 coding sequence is TGTGCCAGCAGCTTAAAACAGAGCTACGAGCAGTACTTC.

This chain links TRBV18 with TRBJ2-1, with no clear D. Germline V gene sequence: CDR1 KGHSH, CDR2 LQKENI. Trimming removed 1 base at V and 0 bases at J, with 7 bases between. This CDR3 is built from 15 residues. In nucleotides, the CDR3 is TGTGCCAGCTCACCACTAGATTACTCCTACAATGAGCAGTTCTTC. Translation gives CASSPLDYSYNEQFF.

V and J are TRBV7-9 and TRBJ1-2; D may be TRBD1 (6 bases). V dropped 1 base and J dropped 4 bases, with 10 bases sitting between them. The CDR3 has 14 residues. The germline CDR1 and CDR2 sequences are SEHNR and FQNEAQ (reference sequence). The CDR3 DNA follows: TGTGCCAGCAGCTTAGAGGGGGGGCTCTATGGCTACACCTTC. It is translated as CASSLEGGLYGYTF.